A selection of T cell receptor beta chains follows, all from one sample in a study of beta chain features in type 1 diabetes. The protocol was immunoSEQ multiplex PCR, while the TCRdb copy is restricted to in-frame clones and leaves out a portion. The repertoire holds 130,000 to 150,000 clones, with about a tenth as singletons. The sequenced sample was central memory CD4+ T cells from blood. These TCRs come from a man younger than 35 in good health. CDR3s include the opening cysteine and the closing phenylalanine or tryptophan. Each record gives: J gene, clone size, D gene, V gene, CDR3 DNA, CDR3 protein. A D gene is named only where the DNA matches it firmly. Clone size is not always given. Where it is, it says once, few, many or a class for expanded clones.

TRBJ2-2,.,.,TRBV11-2,TGTGCCAGCAGCTCCCGGGGGTACGCCGGGGAGCTGTTTTTT,CASSSRGYAGELFF
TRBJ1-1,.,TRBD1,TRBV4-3,TGCGCCAGCAGCCTAGGACAGGGAAGCTTGAGCGCTTTCTTT,CASSLGQGSLSAFF
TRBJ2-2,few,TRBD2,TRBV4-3,TGCGCCAGCAGCCAATCCTTAGCGGGGGGGCCGGGCGGGGAGCTGTTTTTT,CASSQSLAGGPGGELFF
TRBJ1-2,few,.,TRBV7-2,TGTGCCAGCAGCTTTTCAAACTATGGCTACACCTTC,CASSFSNYGYTF
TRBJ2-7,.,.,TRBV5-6,TGTGCCAGCAGCTTGGTTGGCGGCGGCCGGGAGCAGTACTTC,CASSLVGGGREQYF
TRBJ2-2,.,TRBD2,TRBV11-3,TGTGCCAGCAGCTCCCTTGCGGGGGGGGTCGGGGAGCTGTTTTTT,CASSSLAGGVGELFF
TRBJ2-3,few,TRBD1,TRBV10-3,TGTGCCATCCGGGACAGGGCCCCAGATACGCAGTATTTT,CAIRDRAPDTQYF
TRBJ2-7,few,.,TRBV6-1,TGTGCCAGCAGTAACCATGTTGGATCAGGCTACGAGCAGTACTTC,CASSNHVGSGYEQYF
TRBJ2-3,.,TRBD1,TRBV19,TGTGCCAGTAGTGCCCGGGACAGACCCACAGATACGCAGTATTTT,CASSARDRPTDTQYF
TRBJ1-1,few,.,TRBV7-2,TGTGCCAGCAGCGAGGGGAGGATCACTGAAGCTTTCTTT,CASSEGRITEAFF
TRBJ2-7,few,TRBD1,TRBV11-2,TGTGCCAGCCTCCGGACAGGAACCTACGAGCAGTACTTC,CASLRTGTYEQYF
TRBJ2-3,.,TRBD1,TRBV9,TGTGCCAGCAGCGGCCGGGACAGGGCCACAGATACGCAGTATTTT,CASSGRDRATDTQYF
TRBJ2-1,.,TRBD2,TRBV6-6,TGTGCCAGCATTCCGGGACTAGCGGGGGGGGACAATGAGCAGTTCTTC,CASIPGLAGGDNEQFF
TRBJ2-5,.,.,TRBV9,TGTGCCAGCAGCGTATCAGCGGTCCAAGAGACCCAGTACTTC,CASSVSAVQETQYF
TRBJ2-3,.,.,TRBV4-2,TGTGCCAGCAGCCAAGCAGCAGGGGCAACCACAGATACGCAGTATTTT,CASSQAAGATTDTQYF
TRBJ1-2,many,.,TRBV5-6,TGTGCCAGCAGCTTGGATGGCAGGGGAAGCTACACCTTC,CASSLDGRGSYTF